These 18 T cell receptor beta chains came from one sample sequenced in a study of blood T cell repertoires in COVID-19. Some clones are missing from TCRdb's copy, which holds only in-frame ones; the method was immunoSEQ multiplex PCR. The table includes around 250,000 clones, approximately 83% detected once. Sequenced sample: peripheral blood. These receptors originate from a man aged 50 or older with active or convalescent COVID-19.

V usage is TRBV4-3 and J usage is TRBJ1-2; 8 bases are a match to TRBD1. The CDR3 is 16 residues long. V shed 0 bases, J shed 3 bases, and the junction held 6 bases outside the gene matches. Germline V gene lookup returns CDR1 LGHNA and CDR2 YSLEER. The CDR3 DNA reads TGCGCCAGCAGCCAAGATAGCAGGGGGCACTACTATGGCTACACCTTC. Protein product: CASSQDSRGHYYGYTF.

The chain links TRBV30 to TRBJ1-1; 7 bases match TRBD1. This CDR3 spans 15 amino acids. V shed 1 base and J 2 bases; nucleotides not matched to a gene: 7. Germline loops: CDR1 GTSNPN, CDR2 SVGIG (reference sequence). This CDR3 reads CAWSGGQDVNTEAFF. Here the CDR3 DNA reads TGTGCCTGGAGTGGAGGACAGGACGTTAACACTGAAGCTTTCTTT.

The chain couples TRBV6-5 to TRBJ1-1; possibly TRBD1 for D (5 bases). With 0 bases removed from V and 9 bases from J, the gap between germline ends came to 14 bases. The CDR3 is made up of 14 amino acids. Per the germline V gene, CDR1 is MNHEY and CDR2 is SVGAGI. The CDR3 here is CASSYSVTALKAFF. CDR3 coding DNA: TGTGCCAGCAGTTACTCTGTGACAGCCCTTAAAGCTTTCTTT.

J is TRBJ2-7 and V is TRBV5-1; TRBD2 agrees at 10 bases. Trimming took 0 bases from V and 1 from J; bases not matched to a gene: 4. CDR3 size: 16 residues. The germline V gene has CDR1 SGHRS and CDR2 YFSETQ. The DNA for the CDR3 is TGCGCCAGCAGCTTGGAGGTAGCGGGGGGTTCCTACGAGCAGTACTTC. Encoded protein: CASSLEVAGGSYEQYF.

This clone showed up just a few times. This chain connects TRBV7-2 to TRBJ2-1; 13 nucleotides match TRBD2. This CDR3 is built from 16 residues. V gave up 5 bases and J gave up 10 bases; unmatched junction bases: 11. Germline CDR1 and CDR2: SGHTA and FQGNSA. The CDR3 bases are TGTGCCAGCAGCCCTGGGACTAGCGGGGTTCTGGGGGAGCAGTTCTTC. Residues: CASSPGTSGVLGEQFF.

This chain connects TRBV6-5 to TRBJ2-1; D is perhaps TRBD2 (5 bases). This CDR3 is 13 amino acids long. V was trimmed by 6 bases and J by 4 bases, leaving 10 bases between them. In germline, CDR1 is MNHEY, CDR2 SVGAGI. The CDR3 region has the DNA TGTGCCAGCAGACCCGGGGAGTACAATGAGCAGTTCTTC. Encoded protein: CASRPGEYNEQFF.

This chain links TRBV19 with TRBJ1-5, with 7 bases matching TRBD1. The J segment lost 1 base and the V segment lost 4 bases, leaving 7 bases of the junction unmatched. Germline-derived CDR1 and CDR2 are LNHDA and SQIVND (reference sequence). CDR3 size: 16 residues. CDR3: CASSSPVRGSNQPQHF. The DNA of the CDR3 is TGTGCCAGTAGTAGCCCGGTCAGGGGGAGCAATCAGCCCCAGCATTTT.

The chain links TRBV28 to TRBJ1-5; 8 nucleotides match TRBD1. This CDR3 contains 16 residues. The germline gives CDR1 MDHEN, CDR2 SYDVKM. V dropped 5 bases and J dropped 0; count of bases not matched to a gene: 6. The CDR3: CASSDDRGNSNQPQHF. The CDR3 bases are TGTGCCAGCAGTGACGACAGGGGAAATAGCAATCAGCCCCAGCATTTT.

The chain carries TRBV6-6 and TRBJ1-2; the D gene is possibly TRBD1 (5 bases). Trimming removed 2 bases at V and 3 bases at J, with 16 bases between. The germline V gene has CDR1 MNHNY and CDR2 SVGAGI (reference sequence). The CDR3 runs to 16 residues. CDR3: CASSYPDNLFDYGYTF. DNA of the CDR3: TGTGCCAGCAGTTACCCGGACAATTTGTTTGACTATGGCTACACCTTC.

The chain couples TRBV29-1 to TRBJ1-1; no clear D gene. Per the germline V gene, CDR1 is SQVTM and CDR2 is ANQGSEA. The CDR3 covers 11 residues. V lost 5 bases to trimming and J lost 4 bases, with 8 bases between them. The CDR3 spells CSVMEATEAFF. CDR3 nucleotides: TGCAGCGTTATGGAGGCCACTGAAGCTTTCTTT.

The genes are TRBV18 and TRBJ1-3, with TRBD1 as a possible D gene (6 bases). V was pared by 1 base and J by 0 bases, with 10 bases between. This CDR3 is built from 16 residues. CDR1 is KGHSH and CDR2 is LQKENI in the germline V gene. The CDR3 nucleotides are TGTGCCAGCTCACCACGGGACACGAGCTCTGGAAACACCATATATTTT. This gives the protein CASSPRDTSSGNTIYF.

This chain links TRBV20-1 with TRBJ2-1; the match to TRBD2 covers 8 bases. Germline V CDR1 and CDR2: DFQATT, SNEGSKA (reference sequence). CDR3 length: 11 residues. The V segment lost 3 bases and the J segment 9 bases; nucleotides outside the gene matches: 1. The CDR3 DNA is TGCAGTGCTAGCGGGGGGGGTGAGCAGTTCTTC. Its translation: CSASGGGEQFF.

The chain couples TRBV7-9 to TRBJ2-3; 9 bases align to TRBD1. The ends lost 4 bases at V and 4 bases at J; junction bases unmatched: 3. CDR3 length: 14 amino acids. CDR1 is SEHNR, CDR2 FQNEAQ, per germline (reference sequence). This CDR3 is CASSSRQGADTQYF. DNA of the CDR3: TGTGCCAGCAGCTCAAGACAGGGGGCAGATACGCAGTATTTT.

The chain joins TRBV28 to TRBJ2-5, with 15 nucleotides matching TRBD2. The CDR3 is 17 amino acids. V shed 6 bases, J shed 2 bases, and the junction held 7 bases outside the gene matches. CDR1 and CDR2 from the germline V gene are MDHEN and SYDVKM. The CDR3: CASSRTSGGVRQETQYF. The CDR3 DNA is TGTGCCAGCAGCAGGACTAGCGGGGGGGTACGGCAAGAGACCCAGTACTTC.

The CDR3 loop is CASSVRGGSYNSPLHF. The CDR3 bases are TGTGCCAGCAGCGTCCGAGGGGGCTCCTATAATTCACCCCTCCACTTT. This sequence joins TRBV5-6 and TRBJ1-6, with TRBD1 as a possible D gene (6 bases). Germline V gene lookup returns CDR1 SGHDT and CDR2 YYEEEE. Trimming left V 4 bases short and J 0 bases short, with 11 bases between. The CDR3 loop spans 16 amino acids.

This clone was seen a single time. This chain joins TRBV19 and TRBJ1-2; D is possibly TRBD1 (6 bases). In germline, CDR1 is LNHDA, CDR2 SQIVND (reference sequence). CDR3 length: 13 amino acids. V was trimmed by 3 bases and J by 4 bases, leaving 9 bases between them. CDR3 coding DNA: TGTGCCAGTAGTATCGACAGGACCTATGGCTACACCTTC. Protein product: CASSIDRTYGYTF.

The chain employs TRBV19 and TRBJ1-1; 7 nucleotides agree with TRBD1. Trimming took 4 bases from V and 4 from J; bases not matched to a gene: 3. The CDR3 covers 13 residues. Looked up from germline, CDR1 is LNHDA and CDR2 is SQIVND (reference sequence). The CDR3 loop is CASSTTGITEAFF. The DNA of the CDR3 is TGTGCCAGTAGTACGACAGGGATCACTGAAGCTTTCTTT. The full variable domain, its missing parts supplied by reference TRBV19 and TRBJ1-1, is DGGITQSPKYLFRKEGQNVTLSCEQNLNHDAMYWYRQDPGQGLRLIYYSQIVNDFQKGDIAEGYSVSREKKESFPLTVTSAQKNPTAFYLCASSTTGITEAFFGQGTRLTVV.

This chain links TRBV13 with TRBJ2-2; D is unresolved. This CDR3 is built from 13 residues. The V gene lost 0 bases and the J gene lost 6 bases, with 5 bases spanning the gap. Germline-derived CDR1 and CDR2 are PRHDT and FYEKMQ (reference sequence). CDR3 DNA: TGTGCCAGCAGCTTAGGGGGCCCCGGGGAGCTGTTTTTT. Amino acid sequence: CASSLGGPGELFF.